The rows below give T cell receptor beta chains drawn from one sample of a study of cytomegalovirus exposure and HLA in healthy donors. Generated by immunoSEQ multiplex PCR, the TCRdb table keeps only in-frame clones and is missing some. The sample has approximately 170,000 clones, around 83% seen once. Sequencing was carried out using PBMCs. These TCRs come from a man aged 45-65 years in good health and CMV-seropositive. Each CDR3 is given with its conserved first and last residue. The order of the fields is clone size, J gene, D gene, V gene, CDR3 DNA, CDR3 protein. The D gene is left open where the match is weak. The size of a clone is reported for some rows only, either as once, few or many, or as a class for expanded clones.

clone_size: .; j_call: TRBJ2-6; d_call: .; v_call: TRBV7-3; cdr3_nt: TGTGCCAGCAGCCAAGTCAGATCTGGGGCCAACGTCCTGACTTTC; cdr3_aa: CASSQVRSGANVLTF
clone_size: .; j_call: TRBJ1-6; d_call: TRBD1; v_call: TRBV7-9; cdr3_nt: TGTGCCAGCAGCTTAGGTTTAGGGGGCCGATCACCCCTCCACTTT; cdr3_aa: CASSLGLGGRSPLHF
clone_size: .; j_call: TRBJ2-5; d_call: TRBD1; v_call: TRBV4-1; cdr3_nt: TGCGCCAGCAGCCAAGCGCAGGGGGTGGCAGAGACCCAGTACTTC; cdr3_aa: CASSQAQGVAETQYF
clone_size: once; j_call: TRBJ2-5; d_call: TRBD2; v_call: TRBV9; cdr3_nt: TGTGCCAGCAGCGTAGAGCGGGGGATACAAGAGACCCAGTACTTC; cdr3_aa: CASSVERGIQETQYF
clone_size: .; j_call: TRBJ1-3; d_call: .; v_call: TRBV4-1; cdr3_nt: TGCGCCAGCAGCCAAGGGGCAGCAACCTCTGGAAACACCATATATTTT; cdr3_aa: CASSQGAATSGNTIYF
clone_size: .; j_call: TRBJ2-7; d_call: TRBD2; v_call: TRBV28; cdr3_nt: TGTGCCAGCAGAAGCGATCAGCGGGAAGGTTGGTACGAGCAGTACTTC; cdr3_aa: CASRSDQREGWYEQYF
clone_size: .; j_call: TRBJ2-1; d_call: TRBD2; v_call: TRBV7-4; cdr3_nt: TGTGCCAGCAGCTTAGGGGTACTAGCGGGAGGGCCGTGGCAGTTCTTC; cdr3_aa: CASSLGVLAGGPWQFF
clone_size: .; j_call: TRBJ1-1; d_call: .; v_call: TRBV27; cdr3_nt: TGTGCCAGCAGGATCATTCAGGAGAACACTGAAGCTTTCTTT; cdr3_aa: CASRIIQENTEAFF
clone_size: .; j_call: TRBJ1-2; d_call: .; v_call: TRBV28; cdr3_nt: TGTGCCAGCAGCTCCCATGAGGGAGGGTATGGCTACACCTTC; cdr3_aa: CASSSHEGGYGYTF
clone_size: .; j_call: TRBJ2-3; d_call: TRBD2; v_call: TRBV5-1; cdr3_nt: TGCGCCAGCAGCTTGAGCGGGGCTAACACAGATACGCAGTATTTT; cdr3_aa: CASSLSGANTDTQYF
clone_size: .; j_call: TRBJ1-2; d_call: .; v_call: TRBV6-6; cdr3_nt: TGTGCCAGCAGTTACGGTTCAGGGATCTATGGCTACACCTTC; cdr3_aa: CASSYGSGIYGYTF
clone_size: .; j_call: TRBJ1-2; d_call: .; v_call: TRBV13; cdr3_nt: TGTGCCAGCAGCTTACGGGGTGCCCATGGCTACACCTTC; cdr3_aa: CASSLRGAHGYTF
clone_size: .; j_call: TRBJ2-3; d_call: .; v_call: TRBV14; cdr3_nt: TGTGCCAGCAGCCAGAGACAGGGCACAGATACGCAGTATTTT; cdr3_aa: CASSQRQGTDTQYF
clone_size: .; j_call: TRBJ2-5; d_call: TRBD2; v_call: TRBV7-3; cdr3_nt: TGTGCCAGCAGCCCAGGACTAGCGGGAGAGACCCAGTACTTC; cdr3_aa: CASSPGLAGETQYF
clone_size: .; j_call: TRBJ2-3; d_call: TRBD2; v_call: TRBV7-2; cdr3_nt: TGTGCCAGCAGCTCCGGACTAGCGGGCACAGATACGCAGTATTTT; cdr3_aa: CASSSGLAGTDTQYF
clone_size: .; j_call: TRBJ2-5; d_call: .; v_call: TRBV25-1; cdr3_nt: TGTGCCAGCAGTGAATCGGAAGAGACCCAGTACTTC; cdr3_aa: CASSESEETQYF
clone_size: .; j_call: TRBJ1-2; d_call: TRBD1; v_call: TRBV28; cdr3_nt: TGTGCCAGCAGTTTACCAGGGGGCAGCTATGGCTACACCTTC; cdr3_aa: CASSLPGGSYGYTF
clone_size: .; j_call: TRBJ2-3; d_call: TRBD2; v_call: TRBV6-4; cdr3_nt: TGTGCCAGCAGCTTAGCGGGGGGGGATACGCAGTATTTT; cdr3_aa: CASSLAGGDTQYF
clone_size: .; j_call: TRBJ2-5; d_call: .; v_call: TRBV28; cdr3_nt: TGTGCCAGCAGTTTGTTCCCCTCGCTAGGAAGGAGGTCGACCCAGTACTTC; cdr3_aa: CASSLFPSLGRRSTQYF
clone_size: .; j_call: TRBJ1-5; d_call: .; v_call: TRBV7-6; cdr3_nt: TGTGCCAGCAGCTTAGCGCCCAGGGGCGCTAGCAATCAGCCCCAGCATTTT; cdr3_aa: CASSLAPRGASNQPQHF
clone_size: .; j_call: TRBJ2-1; d_call: TRBD2; v_call: TRBV6-5; cdr3_nt: TGTGCCAGCAGTGCGAGCGGGGGGGGATACAATGAGCAGTTCTTC; cdr3_aa: CASSASGGGYNEQFF
clone_size: .; j_call: TRBJ2-7; d_call: .; v_call: TRBV7-9; cdr3_nt: TGTGCCAGCAGCCCCGAGGCCTACGAGCAGTACTTC; cdr3_aa: CASSPEAYEQYF
clone_size: few; j_call: TRBJ2-7; d_call: TRBD2; v_call: TRBV9; cdr3_nt: TGTGCCAGCAGCGTAGGGGCTAGCGGTGACTACGAGCAGTACTTC; cdr3_aa: CASSVGASGDYEQYF
clone_size: .; j_call: TRBJ1-1; d_call: .; v_call: TRBV6-1; cdr3_nt: TGTGCCAGCAGTGAAGCTCTGGGGCGCACTGAAGCTTTCTTT; cdr3_aa: CASSEALGRTEAFF
clone_size: .; j_call: TRBJ2-5; d_call: TRBD2; v_call: TRBV2; cdr3_nt: TGTGCCAGCAGGAGCACTAGCGGGAGAGAGACCCAGTACTTC; cdr3_aa: CASRSTSGRETQYF
clone_size: .; j_call: TRBJ2-7; d_call: .; v_call: TRBV6-1; cdr3_nt: TGTGCCAGCAGTGAAGGGAGTTACGAGCAGTACTTC; cdr3_aa: CASSEGSYEQYF
clone_size: .; j_call: TRBJ2-1; d_call: .; v_call: TRBV6-5; cdr3_nt: TGTGCCAGCAGTTACTCATCGGTCGTAATTTTGTTCTTC; cdr3_aa: CASSYSSVVILFF
clone_size: .; j_call: TRBJ2-3; d_call: .; v_call: TRBV2; cdr3_nt: TGTGCCAGCAGCGATACCAATCGGGACACAGATACGCAGTATTTT; cdr3_aa: CASSDTNRDTDTQYF
clone_size: few; j_call: TRBJ2-7; d_call: .; v_call: TRBV2; cdr3_nt: TGTGCCAGCAAGAGGGAGAAGTTATACGAGCAGTACTTC; cdr3_aa: CASKREKLYEQYF
clone_size: .; j_call: TRBJ1-3; d_call: TRBD1; v_call: TRBV15; cdr3_nt: TGTGCCACCAGCAGAGAACAGGGGGCGTCTGGAAACACCATATATTTT; cdr3_aa: CATSREQGASGNTIYF
clone_size: .; j_call: TRBJ1-3; d_call: .; v_call: TRBV7-8; cdr3_nt: TGTGCCAGCAGCTTAGCCGGGTTTTTCTCTGGAAACACCATATATTTT; cdr3_aa: CASSLAGFFSGNTIYF
clone_size: once; j_call: TRBJ1-1; d_call: TRBD1; v_call: TRBV5-1; cdr3_nt: TGCGCCAGCAGCTCCCGACCGGGACAGGGGGCGATCACTGAAGCTTTCTTT; cdr3_aa: CASSSRPGQGAITEAFF
clone_size: .; j_call: TRBJ2-1; d_call: .; v_call: TRBV7-3; cdr3_nt: TGTGCCAGCAGCTCCCGACTAGGCGGTGAGCAGTTCTTC; cdr3_aa: CASSSRLGGEQFF
clone_size: .; j_call: TRBJ2-2; d_call: TRBD2; v_call: TRBV9; cdr3_nt: TGTGCCAGCAGCGTAGGGGTAGCGGGGAACACCGGGGAGCTGTTTTTT; cdr3_aa: CASSVGVAGNTGELFF
clone_size: .; j_call: TRBJ2-7; d_call: TRBD1; v_call: TRBV6-5; cdr3_nt: TGTGCCAGCAGTCCGACCGGACAGGGGGCTTACGAGCAGTACTTC; cdr3_aa: CASSPTGQGAYEQYF